The text below deals with one T cell receptor beta chain. The antigen this receptor binds is unknown. Per-base qualities were not stored, and no clone one base away is much larger. This record comes from a study of post-analysis software for immune sequencing data (dated by TCRdb to between 2014 and 2017). Background on the whole study: Disease courses on record covered relapsing-remitting, secondary progressive and progressive-relapsing multiple sclerosis, though some patients had no subtype annotation. A subset of samples was prepared in parallel using single-end sample barcoding, then pooled and co-amplified after Illumina adapter ligation. The multiple sclerosis patient repertoires were compared with about a dozen previously published healthy control repertoires from donors aged about 6 to 25 years. Study-wide findings and limitations: A handful of TRBV segments, including TRBV5-6, TRBV5-1 and TRBV20-1, were significantly more frequent in patients than controls. The multiple sclerosis patient group was slightly younger than the control group. Multiple sclerosis patients had significantly lower normalized Chao1 diversity than controls, a result that suggests substantial peripheral T-cell clonal expansion. When samples were clustered directly using the F measure, samples prepared in the same batch co-clustered strongly, which prompted a batch-effect correction.

The library was generated by PCR. Sequencing was carried out with an Illumina HiSeq 2500. To reduce PCR and sequencing biases, unique molecular identifiers were incorporated into the TCR beta cDNA libraries. Roughly 0.5 million cDNA molecules were obtained per 1 to 10 million input T cells, so each molecule approximated one T cell. The same protocol used for the earlier healthy control dataset was applied to prepare and sequence the patient libraries. Samples belonging to the same batch were prepared together, multiplexed and sequenced on a shared HiSeq lane. The original methods were these. Raw barcoded reads were processed with MIGEC, discarding single-read molecular identifier groups before consensus assembly and CDR3 extraction. VDJtools was used for post-analysis of the clonotype tables, and diversity was normalized by down-sampling every dataset to the size of the smallest sample. Repertoire overlap clustering matched CDR3 amino acid but not nucleotide sequences to correct batch-related cross-sample contamination. In-frame beta chains were kept once TCRdb had trimmed the public reads at Q25 with fastp and called clones with MiXCR. Each CDR3 protein appears once, grouped with its most common genes and DNA. The V and J calls reflect TCRdb's pipeline rather than the authors' work. Here the sample has fewer than 850,000 distinct CDR3 sequences; less than 35% occur a single time. Of the sample, more than 0.45% falls within the top ten clones.

V loses 1 base of germline sequence and J loses 8 bases, and the interval between the two ends is 11 bases. The germline V gene supplies CDR1 SGHTA and CDR2 FQGNSA. The CDR3 runs 14 residues from the cysteine to the phenylalanine. Just the 42-base CDR3 DNA is kept, in frame starting at base 1. TCR beta repertoires were profiled from peripheral blood of about a dozen young patients with multiple sclerosis to demonstrate the VDJtools post-analysis software. The multiple sclerosis patients were children and adolescents ranging in age from roughly 6 to 16 years. What was sequenced was blood. The chain is assembled from TRBV7-2 and TRBJ1-4; the D gene is unclear. This sequence was found in a girl aged 10 to 17 with multiple sclerosis. The nucleotide sequence is given as TGTGCCAGCAGCTTAGGAAGTTGGGAAGAAAAACTGTTTTTT. Its translation reads: CASSLGSWEEKLFF. The full variable domain, completed from the reference TRBV7-2 and TRBJ1-4 proteins outside the CDR3, reads GAGVSQSPSNKVTEKGKDVELRCDPISGHTALYWYRQSLGQGLEFLIYFQGNSAPDKSGLPSDRFSAERTGGSVSTLTIQRTQQEDSAVYLCASSLGSWEEKLFFGSGTQLSVL.